The rows below give T cell receptor beta chains drawn from one sample of a study of cytomegalovirus exposure and HLA in healthy donors. Libraries were prepared by immunoSEQ multiplex PCR; TCRdb keeps only in-frame clonotypes and omits some of them. This sample has roughly 100,000 clones, with around 60% found just once. Sequencing was carried out using PBMCs. The receptors here all came from a human donor in good health. CDR3s include the opening cysteine and the closing phenylalanine or tryptophan. Each record gives: clone size, V gene, J gene, D gene, CDR3 protein, CDR3 DNA. The D gene is left open where the match is weak. Not every row has a clone size; where given, it reads once, few, many or a size class.

>few|TRBV4-1|TRBJ2-7|.
CASSQDTGFWYEQYF
TGCGCCAGCAGCCAAGACACGGGATTCTGGTACGAGCAGTACTTC
>.|TRBV5-4|TRBJ1-2|TRBD1
CASIPQQGAGGYTF
TGTGCCAGCATCCCCCAACAGGGGGCTGGAGGCTACACCTTC
>.|TRBV9|TRBJ1-2|.
CASSVAYRHQGGYTF
TGTGCCAGCAGCGTAGCTTACAGACATCAGGGTGGCTACACCTTC
>.|TRBV5-6|TRBJ1-1|.
CASSFFRQKAFF
TGTGCCAGCAGCTTCTTTCGACAGAAGGCTTTCTTT
>.|TRBV19|TRBJ1-1|.
CASSGGGTGRNTEAFF
TGTGCCAGTAGTGGAGGAGGGACGGGCAGAAACACTGAAGCTTTCTTT
>few|TRBV11-2|TRBJ2-5|TRBD1
CASSPHPTGGRRQETQYF
TGTGCCAGCAGCCCGCACCCCACAGGGGGTAGGAGGCAAGAGACCCAGTACTTC
>.|TRBV4-1|TRBJ2-7|.
CASSRLAAGSYEQYF
TGCGCCAGCAGTCGTCTGGCGGCGGGATCCTACGAGCAGTACTTC
>.|TRBV19|TRBJ2-7|.
CASGTSGGSYEQYF
TGTGCCAGTGGGACTTCAGGAGGATCCTACGAGCAGTACTTC
>.|TRBV27|TRBJ2-1|.
CASSLALRRQGYNEQFF
TGTGCCAGCAGTCTAGCTCTGCGGCGGCAAGGGTACAATGAGCAGTTCTTC
>.|TRBV5-1|TRBJ1-1|.
CASRQGTEAFF
TGCGCCAGCAGACAGGGCACTGAAGCTTTCTTT
>.|TRBV4-1|TRBJ1-5|TRBD1
CASSQAGQGGQPQHF
TGCGCCAGCAGCCAAGCCGGACAGGGAGGTCAGCCCCAGCATTTT
>few|TRBV5-8|TRBJ2-7|TRBD2
CASSLVSSGAYEQYF
TGTGCCAGCAGCTTGGTGTCTAGCGGCGCCTACGAGCAGTACTTC
>.|TRBV2|TRBJ2-1|TRBD2
CASSTSGRGNEQFF
TGTGCCAGCAGTACTAGCGGGAGGGGTAATGAGCAGTTCTTC
>few|TRBV29-1|TRBJ2-3|.
CSVGGTTDTQYF
TGCAGCGTTGGCGGGACCACAGATACGCAGTATTTT
>once|TRBV6-6|TRBJ2-5|TRBD1
CASSRDRQETQYF
TGTGCCAGCAGCCGGGACAGACAAGAGACCCAGTACTTC
>.|TRBV10-3|TRBJ2-7|.
CAISESPTVYEQYF
TGTGCCATCAGTGAGTCCCCGACAGTTTACGAGCAGTACTTC
>few|TRBV7-6|TRBJ2-7|TRBD2
CASSSALAGVYEQYF
TGTGCCAGCAGCTCGGCACTAGCGGGGGTCTACGAGCAGTACTTC
>few|TRBV28|TRBJ2-1|.
CASSREPGGHSEQFF
TGTGCCAGCAGCCGGGAGCCAGGGGGTCACAGTGAGCAGTTCTTC
>.|TRBV28|TRBJ2-7|.
CASSWVGRGEQYF
TGTGCCAGCAGTTGGGTAGGCAGGGGCGAGCAGTACTTC
>once|TRBV2|TRBJ2-1|TRBD2
CASSAHSGSDEQFF
TGTGCCAGCAGCGCTCATAGCGGGAGCGATGAGCAGTTCTTC
>few|TRBV29-1|TRBJ2-2|TRBD1
CSARQGRAGELFF
TGCAGCGCCCGACAGGGAAGGGCCGGGGAGCTGTTTTTT
>.|TRBV7-2|TRBJ1-1|.
CASSPVRAGAPEAFF
TGTGCCAGCAGTCCCGTCAGGGCGGGGGCCCCTGAAGCTTTCTTT